What follows describes a single TCR beta chain. Its antigen is undetermined. Trimming took 8 bases from V and 6 from J, leaving 19 bases between them. CDR3 length equals 14 residues. In germline, CDR1 is SNHLY, CDR2 FYNNEI. The data are from a study of OX40 agonist ivuxolimab in advanced cancers. Study-level information: Ivuxolimab is an agonistic anti-OX40 (CD134) antibody, and patients were treated with it. Three patients showed partial responses: one hepatocellular carcinoma and two cutaneous melanoma cases.

Study conclusions and caveats: At doses 0.1 to 3.0 mg/kg, CD4+ and CD8+ clones expanded. CD4+ T cells averaged fewer expanded clones than CD8+ T cells.

Profiling relied on immunoSEQ multiplex PCR, and the TCRdb table lists in-frame clones only, not all of them. The data hold 100,000 or so clones, with roughly 90% observed a single time. Sample: CD4+ or CD8+ T cells sorted from blood, taken in a trial of the OX40 agonist ivuxolimab. The genes are TRBV2 and TRBJ1-2, with D uncertain. This clonotype originated in an adult with an advanced solid tumor such as melanoma, head and neck, liver or kidney cancer. The CDR3 coding sequence is TGTGCCAGCCGAGGAGGACCCAGATGGAATGGCTACACCTTC. Its translation is CASRGGPRWNGYTF. The full variable domain, its missing parts supplied by reference TRBV2 and TRBJ1-2, is EPEVTQTPSHQVTQMGQEVILRCVPISNHLYFYWYRQILGQKVEFLVSFYNNEISEKSEIFDDQFSVERPDGSNFTLKIRSTKLEDSAMYFCASRGGPRWNGYTFGSGTRLTVV.